Below, one T cell receptor (beta chain) is given with its context. The protocol was immunoSEQ multiplex PCR, while the TCRdb copy is restricted to in-frame clones and leaves out a portion. Altogether about 430,000 clones are present, more than 70% being singletons, with the ten largest covering approximately 1.3%. These data originate in a study of blood T cell repertoires in COVID-19. The V and J ends lost 2 bases and 3 bases respectively, with 12 bases between them. CDR1 SGDLS and CDR2 YYNGEE come from the germline V gene. The CDR3 covers 15 residues. Cohort allocation depended upon clinical history that participants reported.

This receptor was identified in a young woman who had been exposed to COVID-19. The sequencing input was PBMCs or T cells enriched from blood (not recorded which). The chain uses TRBV9 and TRBJ1-5; D might be TRBD1 (5 bases). DNA for the CDR3: TGTGCCAGCAGCGTCAGCGACAGCGTCAATCAGCCCCAGCATTTT. Its protein is CASSVSDSVNQPQHF. Combining the CDR3 with reference TRBV9 and TRBJ1-5 gives the whole variable domain DSGVTQTPKHLITATGQRVTLRCSPRSGDLSVYWYQQSLDQGLQFLIQYYNGEERAKGNILERFSAQQFPDLHSELNLSSLELGDSALYFCASSVSDSVNQPQHFGDGTRLSIL.